Listed below are T cell receptor beta chains from one sample, sequenced in a study of PD-L1 blockade in urothelial cancer. Some clones are missing from TCRdb's copy, which holds only in-frame ones; the method was immunoSEQ multiplex PCR. The sample lists roughly 40,000 clones; around four fifths were seen once. This material consisted of PBMCs, taken around atezolizumab (anti-PD-L1) treatment. Receptors originate from a man between 60 and 70 years old with urothelial cancer. Each CDR3 is given with its conserved first and last residue. Fields, in order: V gene, CDR3 protein.

V gene: TRBV6-5; CDR3 protein: CASSPDRKFYGYTF
V gene: TRBV7-2; CDR3 protein: CASSSGTSGYNEQFF
V gene: TRBV30; CDR3 protein: CAWGLDRGEKLFF
V gene: TRBV11-2; CDR3 protein: CASSFMGRRATDTQYF
V gene: TRBV5-1; CDR3 protein: CASSLGTGVGEQYF
V gene: TRBV2; CDR3 protein: CASSEDRGGNTIYF
V gene: TRBV7-9; CDR3 protein: CASSPSTGLGGQPQHF
V gene: TRBV28; CDR3 protein: CASSRTGVGGYTF
V gene: TRBV6-6; CDR3 protein: CASSSPSSNQPQHF
V gene: TRBV13; CDR3 protein: CASSFDTYGYTF